This T cell receptor (beta chain) came from a study of cytomegalovirus exposure and HLA in healthy donors. Study as a whole: The Caucasian-associated ancestry cluster held roughly 80% of roughly 370 genotyped donors. General study findings and limits: Versus the approximately 670-donor mean, an Asian-associated ancestry cluster reportedly showed fewer N-insertions in a later analysis. Among immune exposure information, only CMV serostatus was available.

V lost 3 bases to trimming and J lost 4 bases; unmatched junction nucleotides: 12. CDR3 size: 19 residues. Germline V gene sequence: CDR1 MGHRA, CDR2 YSYEKL. 60 Vbeta and 13 Jbeta primers were used in PCR. The data were produced by immunoSEQ multiplex PCR, yet TCRdb's version contains in-frame clones alone and is incomplete. The top ten clones hold roughly an eighth of a sample with about 140,000 clones, 73% of them seen once. On this clone: Its specificity is unknown.

Specimen: PBMCs. V usage is TRBV4-1 and J usage is TRBJ2-1; TRBD2 aligns across 13 bases. The sequence came from a human donor in good health. The DNA for the CDR3 is TGCGCCAGCAGCCAGGCACTAGCGGGGGGGCCGGTAAGTTACAATGAGCAGTTCTTC. Its translation is CASSQALAGGPVSYNEQFF.